The 15 T cell receptor beta chains reported below all come from one sample, sequenced in a study of radiation and T cells in renal cell carcinoma. The method was immunoSEQ multiplex PCR; TCRdb's version includes in-frame clones alone and lacks a portion of them. The data hold approximately 100,000 clones, with roughly 90% observed a single time. Time point denoted: baseline pretreatment blood. The treatment denotes: 15 Gy SBRT to primary tumor, nephrectomy 4 weeks later. Sample: blood, taken from a patient whose treatment included radiotherapy and nephrectomy. The receptor source for this set is a man between 45 and 60 years old with renal cell carcinoma.

The chain has TRBV27 and TRBJ1-1; 9 nucleotides align to TRBD1. The CDR3 consists of 16 residues. V shed 3 bases and J 5 bases; nucleotides not matched to a gene: 10. CDR1 is MNHEY, CDR2 SMNVEV, per germline (reference sequence). The CDR3 sequence: CASSFSRDRAGTEAFF. CDR3 DNA: TGTGCCAGCAGTTTTTCCCGGGACAGGGCGGGAACTGAAGCTTTCTTT.

The V gene is TRBV28, the J gene TRBJ2-7; TRBD2 aligns across 7 bases. J gave up 3 bases and V 6 bases, and 8 bases lay outside the gene matches. The CDR3 has 14 residues. Germline V gene lookup returns CDR1 MDHEN and CDR2 SYDVKM. CDR3: CASRPGLSNYEQYF. Here the CDR3 DNA reads TGTGCCAGCAGACCGGGACTATCGAACTACGAGCAGTACTTC.

J is TRBJ2-7 and V is TRBV30; D remains ambiguous. CDR3 length: 15 residues. V lost 2 bases, J lost 0 bases, and 14 bases lay in between. Germline V gene lookup returns CDR1 GTSNPN and CDR2 SVGIG (reference sequence). CDR3 coding DNA: TGTGCCTGGAGTTCCAACAGCTTAAGCTCCTACGAGCAGTACTTC. Residues: CAWSSNSLSSYEQYF.

This chain uses TRBV7-2 with TRBJ2-3, with D possibly TRBD2 on 5 matching bases. V dropped 5 bases and J dropped 0 bases, with 15 bases sitting between them. Per the germline V gene, CDR1 is SGHTA and CDR2 is FQGNSA. The CDR3 sequence is 16 residues long. As DNA, the CDR3 is TGTGCCAGCAGCCTTAACCAGCGCGGGAGCACAGATACGCAGTATTTT. Protein: CASSLNQRGSTDTQYF. Variable domain in full (rest from reference TRBV7-2 and TRBJ2-3): GAGVSQSPSNKVTEKGKDVELRCDPISGHTALYWYRQSLGQGLEFLIYFQGNSAPDKSGLPSDRFSAERTGGSVSTLTIQRTQQEDSAVYLCASSLNQRGSTDTQYFGPGTRLTVL.

The chain employs TRBV5-1 and TRBJ2-7, with a possible D match to TRBD1 (6 bases). Germline CDR1 reads SGHRS; CDR2 reads YFSETQ. The CDR3 has 15 amino acids. Trimming removed 0 bases at V and 5 bases at J, with 15 bases between. For the CDR3, the DNA is TGCGCCAGCAGCTTGGTCGCAGGGGCAAGTAACGAGCAGTACTTC. This translates into CASSLVAGASNEQYF.

This chain uses TRBV9 with TRBJ1-3; D not certain. V was cut by 3 bases and J by 2 bases, with 12 bases left in between. This CDR3 has 15 amino acids. Germline CDR1 reads SGDLS; CDR2 reads YYNGEE. The CDR3: CASSGQSNPGNTIYF. The CDR3 DNA follows: TGTGCCAGCAGCGGCCAGTCTAATCCTGGAAACACCATATATTTT.

The rearrangement joins TRBV30 to TRBJ2-5; either TRBD1 or TRBD2 may fit D (6 bases each). V was cut by 3 bases and J by 5 bases, with 16 bases left in between. This CDR3 has 14 amino acids. CDR1 is GTSNPN, CDR2 SVGIG, per germline (reference sequence). The CDR3 sequence is CAWRRAGEVETQYF. The CDR3 DNA reads as TGTGCCTGGAGGAGGGCAGGGGAGGTTGAGACCCAGTACTTC.

The V call is TRBV5-1, the J call TRBJ2-7; 10 nucleotides line up with TRBD2. The V and J ends lost 4 bases and 4 bases, in that order; junction bases with no gene match: 8. The germline V gene encodes CDR1 SGHRS and CDR2 YFSETQ. The CDR3 covers 15 residues. Here the CDR3 reads CASSLSTSGKYEQYF. CDR3 DNA sequence: TGCGCCAGCAGCCTCTCTACTAGCGGGAAATACGAGCAGTACTTC.

This clone was recorded a few times. V and J are TRBV7-9 and TRBJ1-1; D gene unclear. V was cut by 5 bases and J by 1 base, with 8 bases left in between. There are 13 residues in the CDR3. CDR1 SEHNR and CDR2 FQNEAQ come from the germline V gene (reference sequence). CDR3: CASSITQNTEAFF. In DNA form, the CDR3 reads TGTGCCAGCAGCATCACACAGAACACTGAAGCTTTCTTT.

The chain links TRBV18 to TRBJ1-1; the D is unclear. The CDR3 spans 18 residues. Trimming stripped 3 bases from V and 4 bases from J, with 24 bases between. Germline assignment: CDR1 KGHSH and CDR2 LQKENI. CDR3 DNA: TGTGCCAGCTCACCTTTGGAGCTTTCGGGTCGGGGATCCACTGAAGCTTTCTTT. Translating gives CASSPLELSGRGSTEAFF.

This chain uses TRBV9 with TRBJ1-3, with a possible D match to TRBD1 (5 bases). The CDR3 totals 15 residues. The V and J ends lost 4 bases and 5 bases respectively, with 16 bases between them. Germline CDR1 is SGDLS and CDR2 is YYNGEE. CDR3 bases: TGTGCCAGCAGCACCGGGACTAGCCCTCGAAACACCATATATTTT. Protein product: CASSTGTSPRNTIYF.

The chain couples TRBV4-1 to TRBJ2-7; 13 nucleotides line up with TRBD2. Trimming took 6 bases from V and 5 from J; bases not matched to a gene: 25. CDR3 length equals 21 residues. The germline gives CDR1 MGHRA, CDR2 YSYEKL. CDR3 region: CASRKAGLAGASLSIDDEQYF. In DNA form, the CDR3 reads TGCGCCAGCAGAAAGGCTGGACTAGCGGGAGCAAGTCTATCCATTGACGACGAGCAGTACTTC.

This sequence joins TRBV7-2 and TRBJ1-3; D unclear. Germline V gives CDR1 SGHTA, CDR2 FQGNSA. The CDR3 extends over 16 amino acids. The germline V and J ends were trimmed by 1 base and 2 bases, with 12 bases remaining between them. In nucleotides, the CDR3 is TGTGCCAGCAGCTTAGATCCGGCGGGAACTGGAAACACCATATATTTT. Its protein is CASSLDPAGTGNTIYF.

This sequence joins TRBV4-3 and TRBJ1-5, with D uncertain. The CDR3 is made up of 13 amino acids. Trimming took off 4 bases at V and 7 bases at J, with 11 bases between the two ends. Germline-derived CDR1 and CDR2 are LGHNA and YSLEER. CDR3 sequence: CASSPGVGQPQHF. CDR3 in DNA: TGCGCCAGCAGCCCCGGGGTAGGACAGCCCCAGCATTTT.

The count of this clone is one. The chain carries TRBV5-1 and TRBJ1-1; D possibly corresponds to TRBD1 (5 bases). The CDR3 runs 14 residues. The V end lost 1 base, the J end lost 1 base, and 8 bases lay between the germline ends. Germline V gives CDR1 SGHRS, CDR2 YFSETQ. The CDR3 loop reads CASSLQGSNTEAFF. DNA for the CDR3: TGCGCCAGCAGCTTGCAGGGATCGAACACTGAAGCTTTCTTT.